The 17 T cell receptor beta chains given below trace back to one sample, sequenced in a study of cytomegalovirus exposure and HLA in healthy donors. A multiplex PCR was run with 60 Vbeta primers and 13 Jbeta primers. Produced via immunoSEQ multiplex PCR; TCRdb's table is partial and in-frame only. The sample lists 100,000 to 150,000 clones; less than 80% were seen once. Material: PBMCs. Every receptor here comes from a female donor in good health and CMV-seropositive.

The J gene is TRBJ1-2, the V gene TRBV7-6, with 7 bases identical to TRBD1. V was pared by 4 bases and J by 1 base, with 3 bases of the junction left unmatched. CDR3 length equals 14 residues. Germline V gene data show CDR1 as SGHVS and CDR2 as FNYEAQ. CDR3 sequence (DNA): TGTGCCAGCAGCTCCAGGGGGAATAACTATGGCTACACCTTC. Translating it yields CASSSRGNNYGYTF.

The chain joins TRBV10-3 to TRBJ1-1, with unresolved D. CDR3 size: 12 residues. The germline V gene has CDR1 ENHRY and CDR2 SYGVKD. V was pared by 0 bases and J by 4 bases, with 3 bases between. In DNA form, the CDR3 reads TGTGCCATCAGTGAGTCGAGCACTGAAGCTTTCTTT. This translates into CAISESSTEAFF.

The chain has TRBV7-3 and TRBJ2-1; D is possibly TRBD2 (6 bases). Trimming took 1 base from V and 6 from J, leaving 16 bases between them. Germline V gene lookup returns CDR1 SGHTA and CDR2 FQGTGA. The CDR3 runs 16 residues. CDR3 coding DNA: TGTGCCAGCAGCTTAAGGGAACTTTCCGGGAGCAATGAGCAGTTCTTC. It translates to CASSLRELSGSNEQFF.

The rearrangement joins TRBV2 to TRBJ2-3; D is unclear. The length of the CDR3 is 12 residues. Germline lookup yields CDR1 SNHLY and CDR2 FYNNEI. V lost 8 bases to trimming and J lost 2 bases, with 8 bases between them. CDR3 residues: CASVSITDTQYF. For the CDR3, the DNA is TGTGCCAGCGTGAGCATCACAGATACGCAGTATTTT.

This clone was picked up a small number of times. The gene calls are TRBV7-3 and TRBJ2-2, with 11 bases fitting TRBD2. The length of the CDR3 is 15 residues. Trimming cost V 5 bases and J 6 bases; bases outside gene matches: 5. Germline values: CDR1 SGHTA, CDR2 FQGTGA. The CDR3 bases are TGTGCCAGCAGCCTAGGACTAGCGGGCTCCGGGGAGCTGTTTTTT. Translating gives CASSLGLAGSGELFF. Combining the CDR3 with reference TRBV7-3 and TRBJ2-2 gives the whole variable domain GAGVSQTPSNKVTEKGKYVELRCDPISGHTALYWYRQSLGQGPEFLIYFQGTGAADDSGLPNDRFFAVRPEGSVSTLKIQRTERGDSAVYLCASSLGLAGSGELFFGEGSRLTVL.

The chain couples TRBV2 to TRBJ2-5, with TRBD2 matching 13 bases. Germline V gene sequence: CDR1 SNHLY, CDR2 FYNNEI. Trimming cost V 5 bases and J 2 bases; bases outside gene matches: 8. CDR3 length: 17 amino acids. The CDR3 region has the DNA TGTGCCAGCAGTCCTAATTTGGGACTAGCGGGACAAGAGACCCAGTACTTC. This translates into CASSPNLGLAGQETQYF.

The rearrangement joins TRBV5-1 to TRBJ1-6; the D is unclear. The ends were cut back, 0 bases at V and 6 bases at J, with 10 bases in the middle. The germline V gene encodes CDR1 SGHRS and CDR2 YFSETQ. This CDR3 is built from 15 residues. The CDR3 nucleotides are TGCGCCAGCAGCTTGGACCCGGGTCCTAATTCACCCCTCCACTTT. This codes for CASSLDPGPNSPLHF.

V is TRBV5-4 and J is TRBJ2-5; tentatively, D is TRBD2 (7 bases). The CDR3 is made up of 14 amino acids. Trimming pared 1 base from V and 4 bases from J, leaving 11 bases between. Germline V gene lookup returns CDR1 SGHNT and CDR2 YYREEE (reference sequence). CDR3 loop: CASSLRGARETQYF. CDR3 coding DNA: TGTGCCAGCAGCTTGCGGGGGGCAAGAGAGACCCAGTACTTC. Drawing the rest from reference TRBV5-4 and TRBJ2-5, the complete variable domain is ETGVTQSPTHLIKTRGQQVTLRCSSQSGHNTVSWYQQALGQGPQFIFQYYREEENGRGNFPPRFSGLQFPNYSSELNVNALELDDSALYLCASSLRGARETQYFGPGTRLLVL.

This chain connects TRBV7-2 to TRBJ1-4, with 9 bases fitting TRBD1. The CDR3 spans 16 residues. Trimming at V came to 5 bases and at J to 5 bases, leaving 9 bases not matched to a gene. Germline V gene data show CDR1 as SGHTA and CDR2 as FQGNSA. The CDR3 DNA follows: TGTGCCAGCAGCCCGAGGACAGGGGCCCCCAATGAAAAACTGTTTTTT. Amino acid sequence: CASSPRTGAPNEKLFF.

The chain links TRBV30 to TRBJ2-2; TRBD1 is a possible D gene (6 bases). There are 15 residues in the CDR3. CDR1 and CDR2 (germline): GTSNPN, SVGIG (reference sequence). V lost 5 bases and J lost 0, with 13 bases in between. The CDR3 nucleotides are TGTGCCTGGGCCCTGGGGGCAGCGAACACCGGGGAGCTGTTTTTT. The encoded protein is CAWALGAANTGELFF.

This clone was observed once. CDR3 sequence reads: CASSLIYEQYF. CDR3 DNA: TGTGCCAGCAGTCTTATCTACGAGCAGTACTTC. The chain has TRBV27 and TRBJ2-7, with no clear D. CDR1 MNHEY and CDR2 SMNVEV come from the germline V gene (reference sequence). Trimming stripped 5 bases from V and 3 bases from J, with 5 bases between. The CDR3 runs to 11 residues.

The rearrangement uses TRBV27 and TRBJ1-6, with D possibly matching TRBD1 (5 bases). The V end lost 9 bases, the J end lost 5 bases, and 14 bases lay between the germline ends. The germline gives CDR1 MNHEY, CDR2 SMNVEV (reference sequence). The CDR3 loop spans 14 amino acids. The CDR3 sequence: CARARTSNNSPLHF. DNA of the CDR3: TGTGCCAGGGCGAGGACATCAAATAATTCACCCCTCCACTTT.

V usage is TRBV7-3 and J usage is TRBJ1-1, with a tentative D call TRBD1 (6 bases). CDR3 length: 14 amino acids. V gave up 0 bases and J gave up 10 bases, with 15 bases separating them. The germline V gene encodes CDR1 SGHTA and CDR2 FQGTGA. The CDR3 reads CASSLTRTDPLAFF. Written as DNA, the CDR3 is TGTGCCAGCAGCTTAACCCGGACAGACCCTTTAGCTTTCTTT.

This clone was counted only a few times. The chain's CDR3 is CASSSPTSGRANTGELFF. The CDR3 DNA is TGTGCCAGCAGCTCCCCGACTAGCGGGAGGGCGAACACCGGGGAGCTGTTTTTT. The genes are TRBV7-2 and TRBJ2-2; TRBD2 matches 14 bases. Germline trimming cut 4 bases from V and 0 bases from J; bases unmatched to any gene: 4. The CDR3 runs 18 residues. The germline gives CDR1 SGHTA, CDR2 FQGNSA.

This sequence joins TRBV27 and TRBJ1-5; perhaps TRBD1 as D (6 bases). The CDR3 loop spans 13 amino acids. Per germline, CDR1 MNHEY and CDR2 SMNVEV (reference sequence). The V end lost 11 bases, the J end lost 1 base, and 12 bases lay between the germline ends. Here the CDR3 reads CAPRGRSNQPQHF. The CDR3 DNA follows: TGTGCCCCCAGGGGTCGGAGCAATCAGCCCCAGCATTTT.

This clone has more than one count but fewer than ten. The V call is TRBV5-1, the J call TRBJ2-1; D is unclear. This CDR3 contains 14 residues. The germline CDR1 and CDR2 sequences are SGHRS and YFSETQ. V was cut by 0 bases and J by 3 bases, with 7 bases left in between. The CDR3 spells CASSLGLNYNEQFF. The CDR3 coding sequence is TGCGCCAGCAGCTTGGGACTCAACTACAATGAGCAGTTCTTC.

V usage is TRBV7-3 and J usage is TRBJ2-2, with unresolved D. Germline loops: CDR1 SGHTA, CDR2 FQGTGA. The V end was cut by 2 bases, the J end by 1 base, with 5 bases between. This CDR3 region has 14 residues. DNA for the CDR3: TGTGCCAGCAGCTTATCCTTGAACACCGGGGAGCTGTTTTTT. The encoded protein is CASSLSLNTGELFF.